This T cell receptor (beta chain) was documented in a study of T cell responses to AZD1222 COVID-19 vaccine. Study-level points and caveats: Nearly half of unique spike-specific TCRs reportedly avoided B.1.351 and B.1.1.7 mutated regions. Only a handful of AZD1222 recipients, roughly six in all, had baseline seropositivity. Spike-specific TCR breadth rose after two AZD1222 doses, and depth rose as well. Across spike, vaccine-associated CD4 TCRs were found, dominant at 160-218 and 743-854.

Assay: immunoSEQ multiplex PCR; the TCRdb copy retains only in-frame clones and omits some. Of 150,000 to 160,000 clones in the sample, roughly nine tenths were seen once. Worth noting for this clone: Its antigen is not known.

V lost 4 bases to trimming and J lost 4 bases; unmatched junction nucleotides: 4. CDR1 and CDR2 from the germline V gene are SGHTA and FQGNSA. The CDR3 runs 15 residues. This sequence joins TRBV7-2 and TRBJ2-2; TRBD1 matches 9 bases. This TCR came from an adult who received the AZD1222 COVID-19 vaccine. The specimen comprised peripheral blood, sampled 28 days after the second AZD1222 dose. The CDR3 coding sequence is TGTGCCAGCAGCTACCGGGACAGGGCCACCGGGGAGCTGTTTTTT. It encodes CASSYRDRATGELFF.